Following are 18 T cell receptor beta chains from one sample sequenced in a study of patients and donors after allogeneic stem cell transplantation. TCRdb analysed the RT-PCR reads with MiXCR anew, one entry per CDR3 protein. The table records about 230,000 distinct CDR3 sequences, less than 15% of them present only once. The sample comprised blood, either unsorted or a sorted T cell fraction (not recorded which). The receptor set was obtained from a human donor who was either an allogeneic HSCT recipient or a stem cell or donor lymphocyte infusion donor (not recorded which). It is not recorded whose cells these are; they may come from a transplant donor.

This clonotype was counted between two and nine times. The V call is TRBV6-5, the J call TRBJ1-1, with D unresolved. This CDR3 contains 13 residues. Between the trimmed V and J ends, which lost 4 bases and 7 bases, there was a span of 13 bases. The germline V gene has CDR1 MNHEY and CDR2 SVGAGI. In DNA form, the CDR3 reads TGTGCCAGCAGTTCAAGAATGGGGAGTGAAGCTTTCTTT. Translation gives CASSSRMGSEAFF.

In its sample, this clonotype was seen a few times. This chain connects TRBV6-2 or TRBV6-3 to TRBJ2-3, with 8 bases aligning to TRBD2. The germline gives CDR1 MNHEY, CDR2 SVGEGT. J lost 4 bases, V lost 8 bases, and 14 bases had no gene match. The CDR3 is 16 residues long. The CDR3 reads CASAFSAGGGADTQYF. The CDR3 DNA follows: TGTGCCAGCGCCTTCTCGGCGGGGGGAGGCGCAGATACGCAGTATTTT.

This clonotype was observed a few times. The chain is built from TRBV12-3 or TRBV12-4 and TRBJ1-4; the D is unclear. V lost 3 bases and J 8 bases, leaving 13 bases between the germline ends. This CDR3 is built from 14 residues. The CDR3 nucleotides read TGTGCCAGCAGTTTTGTCATCCAGCAGGAAAAACTGTTTTTT. It specifies CASSFVIQQEKLFF.

This clonotype was counted at least ten times. The J gene is TRBJ1-2, the V gene TRBV5-1; 8 bases fit TRBD1. V was clipped by 3 bases and J by 2 bases; unmatched bases: 9. CDR1 and CDR2 from the germline V gene are SGHRS and YFSETQ. There are 16 residues in the CDR3. CDR3 sequence (DNA): TGCGCCAGCAGCTCAAGACCGGGACAGGCCAACTATGGCTACACCTTC. Its protein product is CASSSRPGQANYGYTF.

This chain connects TRBV5-6 to TRBJ1-4, with D possibly being TRBD1 (6 bases). The CDR3 has 14 residues. Trimming left V 4 bases short and J 7 bases short, with 14 bases between. CDR1 SGHDT and CDR2 YYEEEE come from the germline V gene. The CDR3 loop reads CASSQQGGGEKLFF. In DNA, the CDR3 is TGTGCCAGCAGCCAACAGGGAGGGGGTGAAAAACTGTTTTTT.

This clonotype was counted only a few times. The chain links TRBV12-3 or TRBV12-4 to TRBJ2-1, with 10 bases that match TRBD2. V trimming: 3 bases; J trimming: 8 bases; junction bases outside the gene matches: 7. There are 15 residues in the CDR3. CDR3 residues: CASSFSSSGRDEQFF. In DNA form, the CDR3 reads TGTGCCAGCAGTTTCTCGTCAAGCGGGAGGGATGAGCAGTTCTTC.

The gene calls are TRBV7-2 and TRBJ1-4, with unresolved D. In germline, CDR1 is SGHTA, CDR2 FQGNSA. The CDR3 has 15 amino acids. The ends were cut back, 2 bases at V and 7 bases at J, with 14 bases in the middle. CDR3 DNA: TGTGCCAGCAGCTTACGGGGAAGTTATGGTGAAAAACTGTTTTTT. Translated, it gives CASSLRGSYGEKLFF.

The chain recombines TRBV5-4 with TRBJ2-3; either TRBD1 or TRBD2 may fit D (5 bases each). V was pared by 4 bases and J by 5 bases, with 14 bases between. The CDR3 spans 14 residues. Germline CDR1 SGHNT, CDR2 YYREEE (reference sequence). The CDR3 reads CASSVGTGKDTQYF. The CDR3 DNA follows: TGTGCCAGCAGCGTGGGGACGGGTAAAGATACGCAGTATTTT.

This clonotype was observed a few times. The CDR3 sequence is CASSGSAGGNEQFF. CDR3 nucleotides: TGTGCCAGCAGTGGGTCGGCAGGGGGGAATGAGCAGTTCTTC. V gene TRBV2 combines with J gene TRBJ2-1, with D possibly TRBD1 on 7 matching bases. Germline CDR1 and CDR2: SNHLY and FYNNEI. Between the trimmed V and J ends, which lost 4 bases and 7 bases, there was a span of 14 bases. This CDR3 contains 14 residues.

This clonotype was counted between two and nine times. V is TRBV7-2 and J is TRBJ1-2; 7 bases agree with TRBD1. V dropped 5 bases and J dropped 8; count of bases not matched to a gene: 8. Germline V gene lookup returns CDR1 SGHTA and CDR2 FQGNSA. CDR3 length: 13 residues. The CDR3 here is CASSRPTGTGYTF. The CDR3 bases are TGTGCCAGCAGCCGTCCGACAGGGACGGGCTACACCTTC.

The rearrangement joins TRBV2 to TRBJ1-1; D ambiguous. Trimming cost V 7 bases and J 1 base, with 7 bases left between them. Germline values: CDR1 SNHLY, CDR2 FYNNEI. The CDR3 extends over 12 amino acids. The chain's CDR3 is CASTLWNTEAFF. CDR3 sequence (DNA): TGTGCCAGCACCCTCTGGAACACTGAAGCTTTCTTT.

The chain uses TRBV27 and TRBJ2-6, with D unclear. The ends were cut back, 3 bases at V and 4 bases at J, with 13 bases in the middle. The CDR3 loop spans 16 amino acids. The germline V gene has CDR1 MNHEY and CDR2 SMNVEV (reference sequence). As DNA, the CDR3 is TGTGCCAGCAGTTTTTGGGGAAGTACAGGGGCCAACGTCCTGACTTTC. Protein sequence: CASSFWGSTGANVLTF.

This clonotype was picked up a small number of times. The chain joins TRBV20-1 to TRBJ2-1, with 9 nucleotides matching TRBD2. V was pared by 1 base and J by 3 bases, with 7 bases of the junction left unmatched. Germline-derived CDR1 and CDR2 are DFQATT and SNEGSKA (reference sequence). The CDR3 runs to 16 residues. CDR3 sequence (DNA): TGCAGTGCTAGAGGGAGTAGCGGGGGCCGCTACAATGAGCAGTTCTTC. Protein: CSARGSSGGRYNEQFF.

In this sample, this clonotype turned up many times. The chain carries TRBV2 and TRBJ1-6; no definite D call. V was shortened by 7 bases and J by 5 bases, with 12 bases between the two germline ends. CDR3 length equals 14 residues. CDR1 and CDR2 (germline): SNHLY, FYNNEI. The chain's CDR3 is CASTPRGDNSPLHF. The CDR3 DNA sequence: TGTGCCAGCACCCCCCGGGGAGATAATTCACCCCTCCACTTT.

The V call is TRBV5-1, the J call TRBJ1-5; a weak D match, TRBD1 (5 bases). The CDR3 covers 15 residues. V was clipped by 0 bases and J by 3 bases, with 10 bases between them. Looked up from germline, CDR1 is SGHRS and CDR2 is YFSETQ. CDR3 protein: CASSLEGFDNQPQHF. CDR3 sequence (DNA): TGCGCCAGCAGCTTGGAGGGGTTTGACAATCAGCCCCAGCATTTT.

The J gene is TRBJ1-3, the V gene TRBV6-1; D is unclear. Germline V lookup: CDR1 MNHNS, CDR2 SASEGT. With 0 bases removed from V and 3 bases from J, the gap between germline ends came to 9 bases. The CDR3 has 15 residues. The CDR3: CASSEAWAVGNTIYF. In DNA form, the CDR3 reads TGTGCCAGCAGTGAAGCTTGGGCGGTTGGAAACACCATATATTTT.

The chain has TRBV28 and TRBJ2-2; 7 bases match TRBD1. The CDR3 has 15 amino acids. CDR1 is MDHEN, CDR2 SYDVKM, per germline. Germline trimming cut 5 bases from V and 6 bases from J; bases unmatched to any gene: 9. The CDR3 is CASSRGGDGSGELFF. The CDR3 DNA reads TGTGCCAGCAGTCGAGGGGGCGATGGCTCCGGGGAGCTGTTTTTT.

The chain has TRBV7-9 and TRBJ2-7; D possibly corresponds to TRBD2 (5 bases). From germline, CDR1 is SEHNR and CDR2 FQNEAQ (reference sequence). Between the trimmed V and J ends, which lost 5 bases and 3 bases, there was a span of 14 bases. This CDR3 has 14 amino acids. The chain's CDR3 is CASSPPDGNYEQYF. CDR3 nucleotide sequence: TGTGCCAGCAGCCCGCCGGACGGGAACTACGAGCAGTACTTC.